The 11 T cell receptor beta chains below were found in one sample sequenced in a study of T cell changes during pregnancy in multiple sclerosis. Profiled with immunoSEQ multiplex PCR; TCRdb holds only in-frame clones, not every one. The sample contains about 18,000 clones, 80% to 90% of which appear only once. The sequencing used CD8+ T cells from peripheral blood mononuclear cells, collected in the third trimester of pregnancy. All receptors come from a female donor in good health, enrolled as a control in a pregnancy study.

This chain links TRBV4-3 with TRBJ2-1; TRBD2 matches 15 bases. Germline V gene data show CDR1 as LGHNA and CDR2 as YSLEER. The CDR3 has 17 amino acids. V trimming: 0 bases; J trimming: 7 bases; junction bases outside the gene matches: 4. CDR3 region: CASSQDRGLAGGNEQFF. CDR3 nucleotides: TGCGCCAGCAGCCAAGATCGGGGACTAGCGGGGGGTAATGAGCAGTTCTTC.

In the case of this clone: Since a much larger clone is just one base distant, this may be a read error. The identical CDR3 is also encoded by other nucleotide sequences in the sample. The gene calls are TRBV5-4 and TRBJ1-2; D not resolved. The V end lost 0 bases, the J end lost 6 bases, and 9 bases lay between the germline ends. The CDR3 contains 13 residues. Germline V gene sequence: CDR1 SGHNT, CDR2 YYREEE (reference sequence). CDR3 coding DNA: TGTGCCAGCAGCTTGGCAGGTATCGATGGCTACACCTTC. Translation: CASSLAGIDGYTF.

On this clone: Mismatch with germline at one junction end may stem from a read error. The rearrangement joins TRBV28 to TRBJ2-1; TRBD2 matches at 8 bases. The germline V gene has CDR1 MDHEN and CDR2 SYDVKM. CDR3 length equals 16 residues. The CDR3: CASSLSIAGGGNEQLF. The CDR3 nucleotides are TGTGCCAGCAGTTTATCCATTGCGGGGGGCGGCAATGAGCAGCTCTTC. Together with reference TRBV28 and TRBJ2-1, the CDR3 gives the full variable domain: DVKVTQSSRYLVKRTGEKVFLECVQDMDHENMFWYRQDPGLGLRLIYFSYDVKMKEKGDIPEGYSVSREKKERFSLILESASTNQTSMYLCASSLSIAGGGNEQLFGPGTRLTVL.

CDR3 sequence reads: CASSLSGPITDTQYF. CDR3 bases: TGTGCCAGCAGTTTATCGGGCCCGATCACAGATACGCAGTATTTT. This sequence joins TRBV27 and TRBJ2-3; D is ambiguous. Germline CDR1 reads MNHEY; CDR2 reads SMNVEV (reference sequence). The CDR3 runs 15 residues. Trimming took 0 bases from V and 2 from J, leaving 9 bases between them.

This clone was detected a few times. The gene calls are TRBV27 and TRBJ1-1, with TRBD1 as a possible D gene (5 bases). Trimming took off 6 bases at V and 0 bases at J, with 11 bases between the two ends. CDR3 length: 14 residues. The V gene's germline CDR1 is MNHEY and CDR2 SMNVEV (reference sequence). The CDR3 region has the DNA TGTGCCAGCAGGCGGACAAACATGAACACTGAAGCTTTCTTT. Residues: CASRRTNMNTEAFF.

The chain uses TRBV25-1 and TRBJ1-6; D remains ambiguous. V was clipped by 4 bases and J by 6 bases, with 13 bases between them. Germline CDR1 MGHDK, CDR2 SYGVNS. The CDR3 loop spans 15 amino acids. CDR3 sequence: CASSARSVSNSPLHF. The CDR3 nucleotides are TGTGCCAGCAGTGCCCGAAGCGTCAGTAATTCACCCCTCCACTTT.

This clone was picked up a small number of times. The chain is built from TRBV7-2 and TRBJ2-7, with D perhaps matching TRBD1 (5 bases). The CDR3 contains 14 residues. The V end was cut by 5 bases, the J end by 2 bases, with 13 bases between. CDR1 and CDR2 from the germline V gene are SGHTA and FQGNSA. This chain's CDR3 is CASSLHPTAYEQYF. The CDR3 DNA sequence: TGTGCCAGCAGCCTCCACCCGACAGCCTACGAGCAGTACTTC.

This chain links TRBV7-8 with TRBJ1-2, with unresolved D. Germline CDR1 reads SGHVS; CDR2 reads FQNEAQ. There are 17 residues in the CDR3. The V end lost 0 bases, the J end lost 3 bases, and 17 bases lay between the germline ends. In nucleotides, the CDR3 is TGTGCCAGCAGCTTAGCCTTAGTTTGGGAGGTAGACTATGGCTACACCTTC. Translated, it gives CASSLALVWEVDYGYTF.

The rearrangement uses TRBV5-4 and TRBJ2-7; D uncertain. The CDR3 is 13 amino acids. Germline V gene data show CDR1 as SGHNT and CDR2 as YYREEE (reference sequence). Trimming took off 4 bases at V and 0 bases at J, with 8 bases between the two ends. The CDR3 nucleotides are TGTGCCAGCAGCCCCGGTAGCTCCTACGAGCAGTACTTC. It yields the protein CASSPGSSYEQYF.

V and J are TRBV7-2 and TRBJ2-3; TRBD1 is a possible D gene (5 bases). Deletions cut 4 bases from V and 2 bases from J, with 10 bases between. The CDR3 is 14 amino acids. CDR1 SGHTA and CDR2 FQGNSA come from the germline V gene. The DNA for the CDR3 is TGTGCCAGCAGCTGGGCAGGGCCCACAGATACGCAGTATTTT. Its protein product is CASSWAGPTDTQYF.

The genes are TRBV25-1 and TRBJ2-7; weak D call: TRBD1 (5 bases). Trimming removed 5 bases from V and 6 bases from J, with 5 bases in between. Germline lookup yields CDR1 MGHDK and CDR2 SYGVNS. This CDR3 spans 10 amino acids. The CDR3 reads CASSQGEQYF. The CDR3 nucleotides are TGTGCCAGCAGTCAGGGCGAGCAGTACTTC.